The 15 T cell receptor beta chains below come from one sample, sequenced in a study of metastatic and nonmetastatic thyroid tumors. Treatment of any kind had been given to no patient before thyroid surgery. TCRdb reanalyzed the PCR reads with MiXCR. The table includes approximately 86,000 clones, roughly an eighth detected once. Sample: tumor tissue. The source is a female donor with papillary thyroid cancer or a benign thyroid nodule (not recorded which). Some clones in this sample may be carry-over from other donors' samples.

This clone has a count of ten or more. The chain employs TRBV6-1 and TRBJ1-5; no reliable D call. Germline-derived CDR1 and CDR2 are MNHNS and SASEGT. V lost 5 bases and J lost 2, with 10 bases in between. This CDR3 is built from 14 residues. The CDR3 loop reads CASSWAAGNQPQHF. DNA of the CDR3: TGTGCCAGCAGTTGGGCAGCGGGCAATCAGCCCCAGCATTTT.

This clone showed up many times. The V call is TRBV30, the J call TRBJ2-7; D is tentatively TRBD1 or TRBD2 (6 bases each). The CDR3 spans 13 residues. CDR1 and CDR2 from the germline V gene are GTSNPN and SVGIG (reference sequence). Trimming stripped 3 bases from V and 5 bases from J, with 14 bases between. CDR3 DNA sequence: TGTGCCTGGAGCTGGCGGAGGGGGGACGAGCAGTACTTC. This gives the protein CAWSWRRGDEQYF.

This clone has a count of ten or more. The CDR3 is CASSERQGLDGYTF. The DNA for the CDR3 is TGTGCCAGCAGTGAGAGACAGGGGTTGGACGGCTACACCTTC. The V gene is TRBV6-1, the J gene TRBJ1-2; 8 nucleotides agree with TRBD1. Per the germline V gene, CDR1 is MNHNS and CDR2 is SASEGT. This CDR3 spans 14 amino acids. The junction had 8 bases not matched to a gene; V was cut back by 3 bases and J by 8 bases.

This clone is medium-sized (0.01 to 0.1%) by share. The genes are TRBV6-1 and TRBJ1-1; D perhaps matches TRBD1 (6 bases). V dropped 6 bases and J dropped 3 bases, with 14 bases sitting between them. From germline, CDR1 is MNHNS and CDR2 SASEGT. This CDR3 is built from 14 residues. The CDR3 sequence: CASRHIYRDTEAFF. In DNA, the CDR3 is TGTGCCAGCAGACATATATACAGGGACACTGAAGCTTTCTTT.

This clone was seen repeatedly, ten times or more. The CDR3 DNA follows: TGTGCTAGTAATGGTCTTGCGGGATCACCAGATACGCAGTATTTT. Its translation is CASNGLAGSPDTQYF. This rearrangement joins TRBV12-5 to TRBJ2-3; a possible D gene is TRBD2 (6 bases). This CDR3 has 15 residues. Germline V gene sequence: CDR1 LGHNT, CDR2 FRNRAP. Trimming removed 8 bases from V and 4 bases from J, with 19 bases in between. Based on the CDR3 plus reference TRBV12-5 and TRBJ2-3, the full variable domain is DARVTQTPRHKVTEMGQEVTMRCQPILGHNTVFWYRQTMMQGLELLAYFRNRAPLDDSGMPKDRFSAEMPDATLATLKIQPSEPRDSAVYFCASNGLAGSPDTQYFGPGTRLTVL.

This clone was observed a single time. V gene TRBV5-1 combines with J gene TRBJ2-5, with D perhaps matching TRBD1 (6 bases). V was pared by 4 bases and J by 5 bases, with 15 bases between. This CDR3 is built from 14 residues. Per the germline V gene, CDR1 is SGHRS and CDR2 is YFSETQ. CDR3 amino acids: CASSGWTVSETQYF. DNA for the CDR3: TGCGCCAGCAGCGGGTGGACAGTGTCTGAGACCCAGTACTTC. The full variable domain, rest sourced from reference TRBV5-1 and TRBJ2-5, is KAGVTQTPRYLIKTRGQQVTLSCSPISGHRSVSWYQQTPGQGLQFLFEYFSETQRNKGNFPGRFSGRQFSNSRSEMNVSTLELGDSALYLCASSGWTVSETQYFGPGTRLLVL.

This clone has only a few counts. Relative to the germline gene, one junction end is altered; a read error may explain this. V usage is TRBV12-3 or TRBV12-4 and J usage is TRBJ2-5; D is tentatively TRBD1 or TRBD2 (5 bases each). This CDR3 region has 17 residues. The CDR3 loop reads CASSFGSASRELETKYF. In nucleotides, the CDR3 is TGTGCCAGCAGTTTTGGGTCGGCTAGCAGGGAACTGGAGACCAAGTACTTC.

Points on this clone: This may stem from a read error, because a much larger clone lies one nucleotide away. The chain links TRBV28 to TRBJ2-7, with D possibly matching TRBD2 (6 bases). Germline assignment: CDR1 MDHEN and CDR2 SYDVKM. The CDR3 is made up of 17 amino acids. Trimming pared 4 bases from V and 0 bases from J, leaving 19 bases between. CDR3 in DNA: TGTGCCAGCAGTTCCCCCCCGGTGGCCGGGGGCTCCTACGAGCAGTACTTC. Protein sequence: CASSSPPVAGGSYEQYF.

Notes on this clone: The junction shows a germline mismatch at one end, possibly a read error. This chain uses TRBV5-1 with TRBJ2-7; no definite D call. The CDR3 sequence is 13 residues long. The V gene's germline CDR1 is SGHRS and CDR2 YFSETQ. The CDR3 DNA reads TGCTCCAGCAGCGCGGACGGGTCCTACGAGCAGTACTTC. This sequence encodes CSSSADGSYEQYF.

This clone has a count of ten or more. The chain joins TRBV6-1 to TRBJ1-5; a possible D gene is TRBD1 (5 bases). The CDR3 totals 15 residues. Germline V gene lookup returns CDR1 MNHNS and CDR2 SASEGT. V lost 4 bases and J 3 bases, leaving 13 bases between the germline ends. CDR3 protein: CASSALGGTNQPQHF. The CDR3 coding sequence is TGTGCCAGCAGTGCCCTTGGGGGGACCAATCAGCCCCAGCATTTT.

The V call is TRBV11-2, the J call TRBJ2-1, with D possibly being TRBD2 (6 bases). V lost 4 bases and J lost 1, with 8 bases in between. Per the germline V gene, CDR1 is SGHAT and CDR2 is FQNNGV. The CDR3 runs to 14 residues. The CDR3 DNA follows: TGTGCCAGCAGCTCGGGACTTTCCTACAATGAGCAGTTCTTC. Translating it yields CASSSGLSYNEQFF.

This clone has a count of ten or more. The chain links TRBV20-1 to TRBJ2-1, with 9 positions matching TRBD1. This CDR3 contains 12 residues. V trimming: 7 bases; J trimming: 4 bases; junction bases outside the gene matches: 2. CDR1 and CDR2 from the germline V gene are DFQATT and SNEGSKA (reference sequence). The CDR3 protein is CSGGTGYNEQFF. The CDR3 nucleotides read TGCAGTGGGGGGACAGGGTACAATGAGCAGTTCTTC.

This clone came up many times. Other nucleotide sequences in the sample specify the same CDR3. The rearrangement joins TRBV5-6 to TRBJ2-7; 7 bases align to TRBD1. CDR1 SGHDT and CDR2 YYEEEE come from the germline V gene. V shed 0 bases, J shed 2 bases, and the junction held 8 bases outside the gene matches. The CDR3 consists of 16 residues. CDR3 sequence: CASSLGPDRSTYEQYF. The CDR3 DNA sequence: TGTGCCAGCAGCTTGGGACCGGACAGGTCAACCTACGAGCAGTACTTC.

Of note for this clone: Just one base apart from a much larger clone, this may be a read error. This chain joins TRBV7-9 and TRBJ2-5; D might be TRBD2 (5 bases). Germline V gene lookup returns CDR1 SEHNR and CDR2 FQNEAQ (reference sequence). There are 15 residues in the CDR3. Trimming removed 5 bases from V and 0 bases from J, with 13 bases in between. CDR3 sequence: CASSPGKGNQETQYF. CDR3 coding DNA: TGTGCCAGCAGCCCCGGGAAAGGGAACCAAGAGACCCAGTACTTC.

This clone has ten or more counts. The chain has TRBV5-1 and TRBJ1-4; D gene ambiguous. CDR3 length: 14 amino acids. The V end was cut by 7 bases, the J end by 0 bases, with 10 bases between. Germline V lookup: CDR1 SGHRS, CDR2 YFSETQ. CDR3: CASRLSSTNEKLFF. The CDR3 region has the DNA TGCGCCAGCCGACTCAGCTCAACTAATGAAAAACTGTTTTTT.